One sample yielded the 22 T cell receptor beta chains listed below, sequenced in a study of T cell responses to AZD1222 COVID-19 vaccine. Some clones are missing from TCRdb's copy, which holds only in-frame ones; the method was immunoSEQ multiplex PCR. The sample records some 150,000 clones, roughly 90% being singletons. The material sequenced was peripheral blood, taken on day 0 of AZD1222 vaccination. The receptors stem from an adult in good health.

The rearrangement uses TRBV25-1 and TRBJ2-7, with unresolved D. CDR3 length: 13 amino acids. Germline CDR1 reads MGHDK; CDR2 reads SYGVNS. Trimming shortened V by 6 bases and J by 2 bases, and 11 bases separated the two germline ends. Written as DNA, the CDR3 is TGTGCCAGCAGCTTTGGACGAACCTACGAGCAGTACTTC. Protein product: CASSFGRTYEQYF.

The chain is built from TRBV7-2 and TRBJ2-7, with 9 bases aligning to TRBD1. Trimming removed 0 bases from V and 3 bases from J; junction bases left unmatched: 6. Germline V gene sequence: CDR1 SGHTA, CDR2 FQGNSA. CDR3 length: 16 amino acids. The CDR3 loop is CASSLAALTGGYEQYF. In DNA, the CDR3 is TGTGCCAGCAGCTTAGCCGCCCTGACAGGGGGCTACGAGCAGTACTTC.

This sequence joins TRBV29-1 and TRBJ2-5, with D perhaps matching TRBD1 or TRBD2 (7 bases each). The CDR3 is 14 amino acids. V dropped 6 bases and J dropped 2 bases, with 16 bases sitting between them. The germline V gene encodes CDR1 SQVTM and CDR2 ANQGSEA. CDR3 region: CSVDNRGGQETQYF. In nucleotides, the CDR3 is TGCAGCGTGGACAACAGGGGAGGGCAAGAGACCCAGTACTTC.

The rearrangement links TRBV24-1 to TRBJ2-1; D is uncertain. The germline V gene has CDR1 KGHDR and CDR2 SFDVKD. The V and J ends lost 2 bases and 9 bases respectively, with 4 bases between them. The CDR3 sequence is 11 residues long. Written as DNA, the CDR3 is TGTGCCACCAGTGATTATGGTGAGCAGTTCTTC. Encoded protein: CATSDYGEQFF.

The chain has TRBV16 and TRBJ2-5; TRBD1 agrees at 9 bases. The CDR3 has 16 amino acids. V was pared by 1 base and J by 4 bases, with 7 bases of the junction left unmatched. The germline V gene has CDR1 KGHSY and CDR2 FQNENV. CDR3 protein: CASSQYTGGFGETQYF. CDR3 DNA sequence: TGTGCCAGCAGCCAATATACAGGGGGCTTCGGAGAGACCCAGTACTTC. Looking up the rest from reference TRBV16 and TRBJ2-5 gives the full variable domain: GEEVAQTPKHLVRGEGQKAKLYCAPIKGHSYVFWYQQVLKNEFKFLISFQNENVFDETGMPKERFSAKCLPNSPCSLEIQATKLEDSAVYFCASSQYTGGFGETQYFGPGTRLLVL.

This chain connects TRBV10-1 to TRBJ2-1; TRBD1 matches 7 bases. The germline CDR1 and CDR2 sequences are WNHNN and SYGVQD (reference sequence). The CDR3 runs to 18 residues. V was pared by 9 bases and J by 5 bases, with 22 bases of the junction left unmatched. The CDR3: CARPNPPPGQIPHNEQFF. For the CDR3, the DNA is TGCGCCAGGCCGAACCCCCCTCCGGGACAGATTCCCCACAATGAGCAGTTCTTC.

The V and J genes are TRBV2 and TRBJ2-1, with 11 bases aligning to TRBD2. This CDR3 comprises 16 residues. From germline, CDR1 is SNHLY and CDR2 FYNNEI. Trimming cost V 6 bases and J 7 bases; bases outside gene matches: 11. CDR3 sequence: CASRVALAGGGNEQFF. The CDR3, as DNA: TGTGCCAGCAGGGTAGCGCTAGCGGGAGGAGGAAATGAGCAGTTCTTC.

This clone was recorded once. The rearrangement joins TRBV28 to TRBJ2-7; 10 positions agree with TRBD1. Germline CDR1 is MDHEN and CDR2 is SYDVKM. The CDR3 has 15 residues. V trimming: 2 bases; J trimming: 3 bases; junction bases outside the gene matches: 4. The CDR3 nucleotides are TGTGCCAGCAGTTTAATAGGACAGGGGGGCTACGAGCAGTACTTC. Its protein product is CASSLIGQGGYEQYF. The full variable domain, completed using reference TRBV28 and TRBJ2-7, is DVKVTQSSRYLVKRTGEKVFLECVQDMDHENMFWYRQDPGLGLRLIYFSYDVKMKEKGDIPEGYSVSREKKERFSLILESASTNQTSMYLCASSLIGQGGYEQYFGPGTRLTVT.

This chain joins TRBV28 and TRBJ1-5, with TRBD1 matching 8 bases. Trimming took 6 bases from V and 5 from J; bases not matched to a gene: 6. Germline V lookup: CDR1 MDHEN, CDR2 SYDVKM. The CDR3 runs 14 residues. The CDR3 sequence: CASSPGQDYQPQHF. The CDR3 DNA is TGTGCCAGCAGCCCGGGACAGGATTATCAGCCCCAGCATTTT.

Only a few counts were recorded for this clone. The rearrangement joins TRBV6-5 to TRBJ2-2, with a weak D call TRBD2 (6 bases). V was cut by 0 bases and J by 8 bases, with 10 bases left in between. Germline values: CDR1 MNHEY, CDR2 SVGAGI. The CDR3 is made up of 14 amino acids. The CDR3 loop reads CASSYSIGTGELFF. The CDR3, as DNA: TGTGCCAGCAGTTACTCCATCGGGACTGGGGAGCTGTTTTTT.

V and J are TRBV9 and TRBJ2-1; D is uncertain. Trimming cost V 0 bases and J 6 bases, with 16 bases left between them. Germline V gene sequence: CDR1 SGDLS, CDR2 YYNGEE. CDR3 length: 16 amino acids. Written as DNA, the CDR3 is TGTGCCAGCAGCGTAGACCCCCAGAATTCCGGCAATGAGCAGTTCTTC. This encodes CASSVDPQNSGNEQFF.

V gene TRBV9 combines with J gene TRBJ1-5; D is perhaps TRBD1 (6 bases). V was clipped by 4 bases and J by 4 bases, with 15 bases between them. This CDR3 has 15 amino acids. Per the germline V gene, CDR1 is SGDLS and CDR2 is YYNGEE. In DNA, the CDR3 is TGTGCCAGCAGCACCGGACAGTCTGGGAATCAGCCCCAGCATTTT. Translating gives CASSTGQSGNQPQHF.

The CDR3 sequence: CASSLSTYTEAFF. The CDR3, as DNA: TGTGCCAGCAGTTTATCAACATACACTGAAGCTTTCTTT. The chain combines TRBV27 with TRBJ1-1; D remains unclear. The CDR3 runs to 13 residues. V lost 0 bases to trimming and J lost 3 bases, with 5 bases between them. Per the germline V gene, CDR1 is MNHEY and CDR2 is SMNVEV (reference sequence).

V usage is TRBV14 and J usage is TRBJ2-7; TRBD1 aligns across 9 bases. Germline lookup yields CDR1 SGHDN and CDR2 FVKESK. Losses at the gene ends were 2 bases for V and 0 bases for J; bases not matched to a gene: 17. The CDR3 spans 20 residues. The CDR3 reads CASSQRPGTGFLAHSYEQYF. CDR3 coding DNA: TGTGCCAGCAGCCAACGTCCCGGGACAGGGTTCTTGGCTCACTCCTACGAGCAGTACTTC.

The rearrangement uses TRBV18 and TRBJ2-7; D possibly corresponds to TRBD1 (6 bases). The CDR3 extends over 17 amino acids. The germline V and J ends were trimmed by 3 bases and 2 bases, with 20 bases remaining between them. Germline V lookup: CDR1 KGHSH, CDR2 LQKENI. CDR3 nucleotides: TGTGCCAGCTCACCCGTCATCACAGGGCTGAAGGCCTACGAGCAGTACTTC. It yields the protein CASSPVITGLKAYEQYF. Full variable domain (rest looked up from reference TRBV18 and TRBJ2-7): NAGVMQNPRHLVRRRGQEARLRCSPMKGHSHVYWYRQLPEEGLKFMVYLQKENIIDESGMPKERFSAEFPKEGPSILRIQQVVRGDSAAYFCASSPVITGLKAYEQYFGPGTRLTVT.

This clone has just one count. The chain has TRBV13 and TRBJ2-1; possible D gene TRBD1, 5 bases. This CDR3 has 12 residues. Germline-derived CDR1 and CDR2 are PRHDT and FYEKMQ (reference sequence). The V end was cut by 8 bases, the J end by 5 bases, with 10 bases between. CDR3 loop: CASRRTHNEQFF. CDR3 sequence (DNA): TGTGCCAGCCGACGGACACACAATGAGCAGTTCTTC. The whole variable domain, filled in from reference TRBV13 and TRBJ2-1, reads AAGVIQSPRHLIKEKRETATLKCYPIPRHDTVYWYQQGPGQDPQFLISFYEKMQSDKGSIPDRFSAQQFSDYHSELNMSSLELGDSALYFCASRRTHNEQFFGPGTRLTVL.

V gene TRBV7-6 combines with J gene TRBJ1-1; TRBD1 might be the D (6 bases). Germline CDR1 reads SGHVS; CDR2 reads FNYEAQ. Trimming left V 2 bases short and J 4 bases short, with 14 bases between. This CDR3 contains 15 residues. CDR3 residues: CASSLNGGKGTEAFF. CDR3 sequence (DNA): TGTGCCAGCAGCTTAAACGGGGGCAAAGGCACTGAAGCTTTCTTT.

The chain employs TRBV7-8 and TRBJ2-2; 10 bases are a match to TRBD2. Per the germline V gene, CDR1 is SGHVS and CDR2 is FQNEAQ. With 2 bases clipped from V and 5 bases from J, the junction kept 11 bases outside the gene matches. The CDR3 runs 18 residues. CDR3 loop: CASSLIPQREGRTGELFF. Written as DNA, the CDR3 is TGTGCCAGCAGCTTAATCCCCCAGCGGGAGGGCCGGACCGGGGAGCTGTTTTTT.

The chain has TRBV10-1 and TRBJ2-2, with D possibly TRBD1 on 6 matching bases. V dropped 6 bases and J dropped 4 bases, with 12 bases sitting between them. CDR1 and CDR2 from the germline V gene are WNHNN and SYGVQD (reference sequence). The CDR3 loop spans 14 amino acids. CDR3 sequence: CASRATGGTGELFF. The CDR3 DNA reads as TGCGCCAGCAGAGCGACAGGTGGCACCGGGGAGCTGTTTTTT.

The CDR3 bases are TGTGCCAGTAGTATTGGGGATCACGAGCAGTACTTC. Its protein is CASSIGDHEQYF. The chain recombines TRBV19 with TRBJ2-7; D remains ambiguous. This CDR3 region has 12 residues. V was shortened by 3 bases and J by 5 bases, with 8 bases between the two germline ends. From germline, CDR1 is LNHDA and CDR2 SQIVND (reference sequence).

The chain combines TRBV19 with TRBJ1-1, with D uncertain. CDR3 length: 14 amino acids. The V gene lost 3 bases and the J gene lost 1 base, with 9 bases spanning the gap. CDR1 and CDR2 (germline): LNHDA, SQIVND (reference sequence). The CDR3 region is CASSIGRGNTEAFF. In nucleotides, the CDR3 is TGTGCCAGTAGTATCGGCCGGGGGAACACTGAAGCTTTCTTT.

The table lists this clone with a count of one. The V gene is TRBV5-1, the J gene TRBJ2-7; D may match TRBD1 or TRBD2 (5 bases each). Deletions cut 4 bases from V and 1 base from J, with 12 bases between. Germline V gene sequence: CDR1 SGHRS, CDR2 YFSETQ. The CDR3 contains 14 residues. This CDR3 reads CASSPRGASYEQYF. The CDR3, as DNA: TGCGCCAGCAGCCCGAGGGGAGCGTCCTACGAGCAGTACTTC.